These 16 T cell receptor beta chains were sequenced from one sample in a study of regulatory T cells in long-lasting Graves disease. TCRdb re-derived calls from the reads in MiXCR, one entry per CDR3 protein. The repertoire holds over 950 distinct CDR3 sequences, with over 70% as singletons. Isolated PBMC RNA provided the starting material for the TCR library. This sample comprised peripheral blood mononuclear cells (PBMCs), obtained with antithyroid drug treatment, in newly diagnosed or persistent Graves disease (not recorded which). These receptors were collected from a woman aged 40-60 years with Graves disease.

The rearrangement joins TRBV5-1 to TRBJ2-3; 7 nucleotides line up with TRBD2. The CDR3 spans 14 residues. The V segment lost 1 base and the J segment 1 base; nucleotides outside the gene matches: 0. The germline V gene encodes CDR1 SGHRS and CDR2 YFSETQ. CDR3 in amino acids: CASSLTSGTDTQYF. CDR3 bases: TGCGCCAGCAGCTTGACTAGCGGCACAGATACGCAGTATTTT.

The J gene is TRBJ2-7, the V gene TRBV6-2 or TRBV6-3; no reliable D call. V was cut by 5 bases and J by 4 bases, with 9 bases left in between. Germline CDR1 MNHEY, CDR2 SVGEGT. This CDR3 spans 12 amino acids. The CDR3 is CASSNGFYEQYF. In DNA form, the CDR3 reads TGTGCCAGCAGTAATGGGTTTTACGAGCAGTACTTC.

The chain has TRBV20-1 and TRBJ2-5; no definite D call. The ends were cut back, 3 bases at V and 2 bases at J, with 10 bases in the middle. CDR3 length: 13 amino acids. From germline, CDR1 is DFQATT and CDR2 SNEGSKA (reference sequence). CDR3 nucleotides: TGCAGTGCTAGGTCTGGCGGACAAGAGACCCAGTACTTC. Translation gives CSARSGGQETQYF.

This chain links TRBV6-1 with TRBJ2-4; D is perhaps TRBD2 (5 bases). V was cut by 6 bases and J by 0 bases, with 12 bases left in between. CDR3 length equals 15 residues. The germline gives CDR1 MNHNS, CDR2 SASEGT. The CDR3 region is CASSGRDTAKNIQYF. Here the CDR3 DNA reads TGTGCCAGCAGCGGACGGGATACAGCCAAAAACATTCAGTACTTC.

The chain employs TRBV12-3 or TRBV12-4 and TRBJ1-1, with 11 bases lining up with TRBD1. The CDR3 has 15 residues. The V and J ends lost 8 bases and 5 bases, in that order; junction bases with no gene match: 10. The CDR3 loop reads CASFDRDRGATEAFF. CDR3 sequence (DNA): TGTGCCAGCTTCGACCGGGACAGGGGGGCGACTGAAGCTTTCTTT.

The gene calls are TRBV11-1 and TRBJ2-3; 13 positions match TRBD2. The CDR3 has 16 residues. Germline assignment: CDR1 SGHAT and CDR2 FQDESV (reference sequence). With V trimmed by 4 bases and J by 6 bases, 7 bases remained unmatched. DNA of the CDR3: TGTGCCAGCAGCTCCGGACTAGCGGGGGCCTCGGATACGCAGTATTTT. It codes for CASSSGLAGASDTQYF. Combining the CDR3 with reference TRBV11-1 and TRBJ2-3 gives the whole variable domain EAEVAQSPRYKITEKSQAVAFWCDPISGHATLYWYRQILGQGPELLVQFQDESVVDDSQLPKDRFSAERLKGVDSTLKIQPAELGDSAMYLCASSSGLAGASDTQYFGPGTRLTVL.

The CDR3 DNA reads TGCGCCAGCAGCCAAGAAGGGCAGGGGAACACTGAAGCTTTCTTT. Its protein product is CASSQEGQGNTEAFF. The chain is built from TRBV4-1 and TRBJ1-1; D may be TRBD1 (5 bases). This CDR3 is built from 15 residues. The V gene's germline CDR1 is MGHRA and CDR2 YSYEKL. V lost 0 bases to trimming and J lost 1 base, with 9 bases between them.

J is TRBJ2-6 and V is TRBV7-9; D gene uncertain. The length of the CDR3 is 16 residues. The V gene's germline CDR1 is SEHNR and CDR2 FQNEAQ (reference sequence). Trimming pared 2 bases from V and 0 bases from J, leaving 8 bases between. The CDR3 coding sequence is TGTGCCAGCAGCTTAAATGGGATCTCTGGGGCCAACGTCCTGACTTTC. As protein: CASSLNGISGANVLTF.

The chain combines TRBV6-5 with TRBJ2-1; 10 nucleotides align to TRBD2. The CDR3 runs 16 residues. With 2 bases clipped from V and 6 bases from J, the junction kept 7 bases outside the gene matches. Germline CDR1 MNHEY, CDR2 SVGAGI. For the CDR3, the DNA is TGTGCCAGCAGTTACAAGGGGACTAGCGTATCCAATGAGCAGTTCTTC. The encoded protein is CASSYKGTSVSNEQFF.

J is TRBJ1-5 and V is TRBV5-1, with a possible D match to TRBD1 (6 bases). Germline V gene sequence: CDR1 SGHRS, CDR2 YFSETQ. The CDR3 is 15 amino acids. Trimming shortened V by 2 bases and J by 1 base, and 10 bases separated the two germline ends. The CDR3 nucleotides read TGCGCCAGCAGCTTTGGGCAGGGGAGCAATCAGCCCCAGCATTTT. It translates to CASSFGQGSNQPQHF.

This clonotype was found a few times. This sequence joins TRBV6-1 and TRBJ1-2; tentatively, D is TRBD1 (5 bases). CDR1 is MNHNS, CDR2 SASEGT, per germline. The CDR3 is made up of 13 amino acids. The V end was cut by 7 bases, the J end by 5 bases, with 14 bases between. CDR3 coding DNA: TGTGCCAGCACCCCGGTGGGGGGTTATGGCTACACCTTC. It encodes CASTPVGGYGYTF.

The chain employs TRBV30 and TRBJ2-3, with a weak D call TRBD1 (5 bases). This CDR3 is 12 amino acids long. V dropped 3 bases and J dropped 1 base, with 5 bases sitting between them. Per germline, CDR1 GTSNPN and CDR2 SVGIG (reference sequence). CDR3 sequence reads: CAWRGGTDTQYF. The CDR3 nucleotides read TGTGCCTGGAGAGGGGGCACAGATACGCAGTATTTT.

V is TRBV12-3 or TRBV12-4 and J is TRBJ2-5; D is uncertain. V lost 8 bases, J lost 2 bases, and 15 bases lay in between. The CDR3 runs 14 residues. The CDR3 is CASGRSGPQETQYF. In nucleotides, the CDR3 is TGTGCCAGCGGGCGTTCCGGGCCGCAAGAGACCCAGTACTTC.

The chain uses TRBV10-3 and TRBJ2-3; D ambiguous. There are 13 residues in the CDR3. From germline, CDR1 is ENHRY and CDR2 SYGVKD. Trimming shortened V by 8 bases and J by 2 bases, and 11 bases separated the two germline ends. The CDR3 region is CAIRADPTDTQYF. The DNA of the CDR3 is TGTGCCATCCGGGCCGACCCCACAGATACGCAGTATTTT.

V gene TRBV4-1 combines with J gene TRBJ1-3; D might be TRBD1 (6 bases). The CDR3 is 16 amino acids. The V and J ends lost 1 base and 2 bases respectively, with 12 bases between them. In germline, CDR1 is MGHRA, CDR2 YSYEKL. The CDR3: CASSQVTGFPGNTIYF. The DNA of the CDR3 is TGCGCCAGCAGCCAAGTAACAGGGTTCCCTGGAAACACCATATATTTT.

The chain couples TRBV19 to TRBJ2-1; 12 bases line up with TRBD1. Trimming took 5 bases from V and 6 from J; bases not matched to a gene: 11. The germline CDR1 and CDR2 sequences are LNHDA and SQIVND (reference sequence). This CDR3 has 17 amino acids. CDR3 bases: TGTGCCAGTAGTGAGGGGACAGGGGGCGCGTCACCCAATGAGCAGTTCTTC. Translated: CASSEGTGGASPNEQFF.